Each of the 26 T cell receptor beta chains below was sequenced from the same sample in a study of cytomegalovirus exposure and HLA in healthy donors. Only in-frame clones appear in the TCRdb table, and some are missing; sequencing was by immunoSEQ multiplex PCR. This table has approximately 220,000 clones, 80% to 90% appearing once. Sequencing input: PBMCs. These receptors were collected from a man aged 18 to 30 in good health and CMV-seronegative.

The CDR3 protein is CASSPRQSSGANVLTF. DNA for the CDR3: TGCGCCAGCAGCCCACGACAGAGCTCTGGGGCCAACGTCCTGACTTTC. The rearrangement links TRBV5-1 to TRBJ2-6; TRBD1 is a possible D gene (5 bases). Germline values: CDR1 SGHRS, CDR2 YFSETQ. Trimming stripped 4 bases from V and 0 bases from J, with 11 bases between. The CDR3 runs to 16 residues.

The CDR3 region is CASSPRNGGLTDTQYF. The CDR3 DNA follows: TGCGCCAGCAGCCCCCGTAATGGCGGCCTCACAGATACGCAGTATTTT. This chain links TRBV4-3 with TRBJ2-3; D gene ambiguous. The V gene's germline CDR1 is LGHNA and CDR2 YSLEER. The CDR3 has 16 amino acids. Trimming cost V 4 bases and J 2 bases, with 16 bases left between them.

This rearrangement joins TRBV5-6 to TRBJ1-5; D is undetermined. The germline V gene has CDR1 SGHDT and CDR2 YYEEEE. The CDR3 sequence is 12 residues long. V was pared by 2 bases and J by 8 bases, with 8 bases between. CDR3 DNA: TGTGCCAGCAGCTTTCAATCGGAGCCCCAGCATTTT. The encoded protein is CASSFQSEPQHF. Drawing the rest from reference TRBV5-6 and TRBJ1-5, the complete variable domain is DAGVTQSPTHLIKTRGQQVTLRCSPKSGHDTVSWYQQALGQGPQFIFQYYEEEERQRGNFPDRFSGHQFPNYSSELNVNALLLGDSALYLCASSFQSEPQHFGDGTRLSIL.

About this clone: Other DNA sequences within the sample encode an identical CDR3. J is TRBJ2-3 and V is TRBV28, with unresolved D. CDR1 MDHEN and CDR2 SYDVKM come from the germline V gene. V lost 6 bases and J 5 bases, leaving 9 bases between the germline ends. The CDR3 runs to 12 residues. Here the CDR3 reads CASSRPGDTQYF. The CDR3 DNA reads as TGTGCCAGCAGCCGACCAGGAGATACGCAGTATTTT.

To note about this clone: The sample has other DNA sequences that encode this CDR3 too. The chain combines TRBV6-5 with TRBJ1-2; D is perhaps TRBD1 (6 bases). Germline V CDR1 and CDR2: MNHEY, SVGAGI. With 6 bases removed from V and 0 bases from J, the gap between germline ends came to 11 bases. This CDR3 has 14 residues. This chain's CDR3 is CASRTGQANYGYTF. The CDR3 bases are TGTGCCAGCAGAACGGGACAAGCTAACTATGGCTACACCTTC.

The V gene is TRBV5-5, the J gene TRBJ2-5; 9 bases align to TRBD1. Unmatched junction bases numbered 5, after V lost 0 bases and J lost 2 bases. The CDR3 consists of 16 residues. CDR1 is SGHKS and CDR2 is YYEKEE in the germline V gene (reference sequence). The chain's CDR3 is CASSLAPGQGQETQYF. Written as DNA, the CDR3 is TGTGCCAGCAGCTTGGCTCCGGGACAGGGTCAAGAGACCCAGTACTTC.

This clone was recorded a few times. The V call is TRBV10-3, the J call TRBJ1-6, with a possible D match to TRBD1 (5 bases). The CDR3 runs 13 residues. CDR1 is ENHRY and CDR2 is SYGVKD in the germline V gene. V was shortened by 5 bases and J by 8 bases, with 10 bases between the two germline ends. The CDR3 sequence is CAISPQGDSPLHF. CDR3 coding DNA: TGTGCCATCAGTCCCCAGGGTGATTCACCCCTCCACTTT.

The CDR3 DNA follows: TGTGCCAGCAGCTTAGGAGGCGGCTACACCTTC. Protein sequence: CASSLGGGYTF. This chain joins TRBV7-2 and TRBJ1-2; D remains unclear. Germline V gives CDR1 SGHTA, CDR2 FQGNSA. Trimming left V 1 base short and J 8 bases short, with 5 bases between. The CDR3 is 11 amino acids. The full variable domain, completed using reference TRBV7-2 and TRBJ1-2, is GAGVSQSPSNKVTEKGKDVELRCDPISGHTALYWYRQSLGQGLEFLIYFQGNSAPDKSGLPSDRFSAERTGGSVSTLTIQRTQQEDSAVYLCASSLGGGYTFGSGTRLTVV.

The gene calls are TRBV10-3 and TRBJ1-2; 9 bases agree with TRBD1. This CDR3 has 14 residues. V shed 2 bases and J 7 bases; nucleotides not matched to a gene: 5. Germline assignment: CDR1 ENHRY and CDR2 SYGVKD. CDR3 sequence (DNA): TGTGCCATCAGTGAGAGGACAGGGGTTTCTGGCTACACCTTC. Its translation is CAISERTGVSGYTF.

In the case of this clone: The identical CDR3 is also encoded by other nucleotide sequences in the sample. The chain is built from TRBV2 and TRBJ1-5; 8 bases align to TRBD1. Germline V lookup: CDR1 SNHLY, CDR2 FYNNEI. Unmatched junction bases numbered 4, after V lost 6 bases and J lost 6 bases. This CDR3 has 13 amino acids. The CDR3 loop is CASRGQGGQPQHF. CDR3 sequence (DNA): TGTGCCAGCAGAGGACAGGGCGGTCAGCCCCAGCATTTT.

This chain connects TRBV10-3 to TRBJ1-1, with 8 bases lining up with TRBD1. Germline lookup yields CDR1 ENHRY and CDR2 SYGVKD. There are 14 residues in the CDR3. J lost 10 bases, V lost 2 bases, and 9 bases had no gene match. The CDR3 DNA reads as TGTGCCATCAGTGAGGTCCGACAGGGGAGTGGAGCTTTCTTT. Its protein product is CAISEVRQGSGAFF.

The chain couples TRBV10-3 to TRBJ2-7; the D gene is possibly TRBD1 (6 bases). The length of the CDR3 is 13 residues. The germline gives CDR1 ENHRY, CDR2 SYGVKD. The germline V and J ends were trimmed by 6 bases and 5 bases, with 14 bases remaining between them. The CDR3 loop reads CAISPGTIHEQYF. For the CDR3, the DNA is TGTGCCATCAGCCCCGGGACAATCCACGAGCAGTACTTC.

This chain's CDR3 is CASSPSAGAPREQYF. DNA of the CDR3: TGTGCCAGCTCACCTTCGGCGGGAGCGCCTCGCGAGCAGTACTTC. J is TRBJ2-7 and V is TRBV18; 7 bases map to TRBD2. This CDR3 region has 15 residues. The junction had 11 bases not matched to a gene; V was cut back by 3 bases and J by 6 bases. Germline V gene data show CDR1 as KGHSH and CDR2 as LQKENI.

The CDR3 DNA follows: TGTGCCAGCAGCTTAACCAGCGGGCAGATCAATGAGCAGTTCTTC. Its translation is CASSLTSGQINEQFF. The rearrangement uses TRBV7-3 and TRBJ2-1; D is perhaps TRBD2 (6 bases). Per germline, CDR1 SGHTA and CDR2 FQGTGA. The CDR3 loop spans 15 amino acids. The V end lost 0 bases, the J end lost 6 bases, and 12 bases lay between the germline ends.

The gene calls are TRBV6-1 and TRBJ1-2, with 7 bases that match TRBD1. Per germline, CDR1 MNHNS and CDR2 SASEGT. V shed 6 bases, J shed 0 bases, and the junction held 7 bases outside the gene matches. The CDR3 consists of 15 residues. Written as DNA, the CDR3 is TGTGCCAGCAGGGTCGGACAGGCGCCTAACTATGGCTACACCTTC. This translates into CASRVGQAPNYGYTF.

The rearrangement uses TRBV2 and TRBJ2-1; 8 nucleotides align to TRBD2. Trimming removed 10 bases from V and 7 bases from J; junction bases left unmatched: 15. Germline V gene lookup returns CDR1 SNHLY and CDR2 FYNNEI. The CDR3 is 15 residues long. CDR3 sequence: CAITRDSAGGNEQFF. The CDR3 DNA reads as TGTGCCATCACTCGGGACTCGGCGGGAGGTAATGAGCAGTTCTTC.

Comment on this clone: An end of the junction differs from the germline gene, which may be a read error. This chain joins TRBV7-9 and TRBJ2-1; TRBD2 aligns across 10 bases. Germline loops: CDR1 SEHNR, CDR2 FQNEAQ (reference sequence). This CDR3 has 13 residues. The CDR3 DNA reads as TGTGCCAGCAACTTAGCGGGGGGCAATGAGCAGTTCTTC. Translation gives CASNLAGGNEQFF.

The chain couples TRBV6-5 to TRBJ1-2; TRBD1 matches 7 bases. Losses at the gene ends were 7 bases for V and 5 bases for J; bases not matched to a gene: 10. Germline V gene data show CDR1 as MNHEY and CDR2 as SVGAGI. The CDR3 is made up of 14 amino acids. This CDR3 reads CASTKPGQPYGYTF. The DNA for the CDR3 is TGTGCCAGCACCAAACCGGGACAGCCTTATGGCTACACCTTC.

The CDR3 protein is CASSDGWYEQYF. The CDR3 coding sequence is TGTGCCAGCAGCGACGGGTGGTACGAGCAGTACTTC. V usage is TRBV6-6 and J usage is TRBJ2-7, with D uncertain. The V gene's germline CDR1 is MNHNY and CDR2 SVGAGI (reference sequence). The CDR3 consists of 12 residues. Deletions cut 6 bases from V and 4 bases from J, with 10 bases between.

V usage is TRBV5-6 and J usage is TRBJ2-7; TRBD2 might be the D (5 bases). The ends were cut back, 1 base at V and 6 bases at J, with 8 bases in the middle. The CDR3 runs 12 residues. The germline V gene has CDR1 SGHDT and CDR2 YYEEEE. The chain's CDR3 is CASSLSGIEQYF. CDR3 DNA: TGTGCCAGCAGCTTGTCCGGGATCGAGCAGTACTTC.

The J gene is TRBJ1-2, the V gene TRBV5-4, with a possible D match to TRBD1 (6 bases). This CDR3 comprises 15 residues. The germline V and J ends were trimmed by 0 bases and 1 base, with 10 bases remaining between them. Germline V gene data show CDR1 as SGHNT and CDR2 as YYREEE (reference sequence). CDR3 DNA: TGTGCCAGCAGCTTGGGGGTCAGGGGTAACTATGGCTACACCTTC. Its translation is CASSLGVRGNYGYTF.

The chain uses TRBV28 and TRBJ2-7, with 10 bases that match TRBD2. Germline V gives CDR1 MDHEN, CDR2 SYDVKM. The V segment lost 5 bases and the J segment 3 bases; nucleotides outside the gene matches: 7. CDR3 length equals 15 residues. For the CDR3, the DNA is TGTGCCAGCAGTAGCAGCGGGGGGGTAGGCTACGAGCAGTACTTC. It is translated as CASSSSGGVGYEQYF. Full variable domain (remainder filled in from reference TRBV28 and TRBJ2-7): DVKVTQSSRYLVKRTGEKVFLECVQDMDHENMFWYRQDPGLGLRLIYFSYDVKMKEKGDIPEGYSVSREKKERFSLILESASTNQTSMYLCASSSSGGVGYEQYFGPGTRLTVT.

This clone has more than one count but fewer than ten. The genes are TRBV2 and TRBJ2-7, with a possible D match to TRBD1 (6 bases). Germline-derived CDR1 and CDR2 are SNHLY and FYNNEI. The CDR3 runs to 14 residues. Trimming pared 8 bases from V and 2 bases from J, leaving 16 bases between. The CDR3 reads CASLGQTLAYEQYF. The CDR3 bases are TGTGCCAGCCTTGGACAGACGCTAGCCTACGAGCAGTACTTC. Supplemented by reference TRBV2 and TRBJ2-7, the full variable domain reads EPEVTQTPSHQVTQMGQEVILRCVPISNHLYFYWYRQILGQKVEFLVSFYNNEISEKSEIFDDQFSVERPDGSNFTLKIRSTKLEDSAMYFCASLGQTLAYEQYFGPGTRLTVT.

This clone was detected only once. The rearrangement links TRBV15 to TRBJ1-5; D unclear. The germline V gene has CDR1 LNHNV and CDR2 YYDKDF (reference sequence). CDR3 size: 12 residues. The V end lost 0 bases, the J end lost 6 bases, and 3 bases lay between the germline ends. CDR3 residues: CATSRDIQPQHF. CDR3 sequence (DNA): TGTGCCACCAGCAGAGATATTCAGCCCCAGCATTTT.

This clone was seen a single time. V and J are TRBV19 and TRBJ2-7; perhaps TRBD1 as D (6 bases). Germline CDR1 LNHDA, CDR2 SQIVND (reference sequence). This CDR3 spans 13 amino acids. Trimming left V 1 base short and J 2 bases short, with 6 bases between. The CDR3 sequence is CASSIGDTYEQYF. The CDR3 DNA sequence: TGTGCCAGTAGTATAGGGGACACCTACGAGCAGTACTTC.

V gene TRBV4-2 combines with J gene TRBJ2-1; tentative D call: TRBD2 (5 bases). Germline lookup yields CDR1 LGHNA and CDR2 YNFKEQ. The CDR3 totals 13 residues. V gave up 0 bases and J gave up 9 bases, with 9 bases separating them. CDR3 loop: CASSQDREAEQFF. The CDR3 DNA sequence: TGTGCCAGCAGCCAAGATCGGGAAGCTGAGCAGTTCTTC.